This T cell receptor (beta chain) was sequenced for a study of blood T cell repertoires in COVID-19 (dated by TCRdb to about 2020). Study-level background: Samples covering the acute and convalescent phases of COVID-19 were provided by collaborators in the United States, Italy and Spain. Subjects who had been exposed to COVID-19, were actively infected with it, or had recovered from it provided the deeply sampled blood TCRbeta repertoires that made up the dataset. Where available, HLA class I and class II types were taken from metadata supplied by the sample provider and were not determined by assay-based typing. The samples were drawn from two sources: the first 160 participants of the ongoing ImmuneRACE study, and 950 to 1,500 subjects contributed by 6 global collaborators. The prospective study material was composed of cDNA or gDNA derived from T cells, B-cell-depleted T cells, or PBMCs. The repertoires were made available in a free public database intended to serve as a resource for research on the immune response to SARS-CoV-2. Nearly every sample came with metadata listing a de-identified subject ID, COVID-19 status, age in years and sex. Results the study describes overall, beyond this receptor: The amount of clinical and demographic metadata varied by source and participant and was provided uncurated.

TCRbeta CDR3 regions were amplified from genomic DNA using the immunoSEQ Assay, a bias-controlled multiplex PCR. In the original analysis: Within the assay, amplification of reference gene primers was used to estimate how many nucleated cells each sample contained. To quantify the absolute abundance of each unique TCRbeta CDR3 rearrangement, sequence reads were collapsed and filtered. For each sample, productive Simpson clonality was calculated as the square root of Simpson's diversity index across productive rearrangements. TCRdb's version of the immuneACCESS table is confined to in-frame rearrangements and falls short of the full clone set. An unresolved V gene accounts for under half of the shortfall where checked; the remainder is of unknown origin. The V and J calls and clone size come from that table; D and trimming were worked out from the DNA. The sample has about 480,000 clones on record, roughly 89% of them singletons. The ten largest make up 0.75% to 0.9% of the sample.

From the cysteine up to the phenylalanine, the CDR3 has a length of 14 residues. Of all the DNA, just the CDR3 is kept, 42 bases in frame from base 1. Trimming at the junction amounts to 6 bases on V and 4 bases on J, and the germline ends lie 13 bases apart. The germline V gene provides CDR1 SNHLY and CDR2 FYNNEI. One collaborating source in Seattle enrolled patients during active infection and followed them longitudinally through the course of disease. The collaborating institutions used their own protocols to collect whole blood in K2EDTA tubes. For TCRbeta analysis, collaborator samples were shipped as frozen whole blood, as isolated PBMCs, or as DNA extracted from either sample type. On this clone: Its recognized antigen is unknown. Base qualities are not at hand, and no much larger clone is one base apart. Other DNA sequences in the same sample also yield this CDR3.

The sequence derives from a man younger than 35 with COVID-19, enrolled during active disease. The chain uses TRBV2 and TRBJ1-5; the D gene assignment is ambiguous. The sequenced sample consisted of peripheral blood. The CDR3 is CASSGSEGNQPQHF. The nucleotide sequence reads TGTGCCAGCAGCGGCAGTGAGGGTAATCAGCCCCAGCATTTT. When the CDR3 is completed using the reference TRBV2 and TRBJ1-5 genes on either side, the full variable domain is EPEVTQTPSHQVTQMGQEVILRCVPISNHLYFYWYRQILGQKVEFLVSFYNNEISEKSEIFDDQFSVERPDGSNFTLKIRSTKLEDSAMYFCASSGSEGNQPQHFGDGTRLSIL.